The present entry profiles one TCR beta chain with its context. The data belong to a study of shared clonotypes between healthy human individuals. Assay: immunoSEQ multiplex PCR; the TCRdb copy retains only in-frame clones and omits some. Among 2 million to 3 million clones, 90% to 95% were seen once, and the ten largest hold about 0.34%. This CDR3 has 14 amino acids. Trimming took off 1 base at V and 4 bases at J, with 10 bases between the two ends. CDR1 is KGHSH and CDR2 is LQKENI in the germline V gene. Sequenced material: naive CD4+ T cells from PBMCs. Sample subset: CD45RA+ positively selected. The V call is TRBV18, the J call TRBJ1-1, with a tentative D call TRBD1 (5 bases). The sequence came from a man between 18 and 29 years old in good health. Some clones in this sample may be carry-over from other donors' samples. The CDR3: CASSPRDGPTEAFF. As DNA, the CDR3 is TGTGCCAGCTCACCACGGGACGGGCCCACTGAAGCTTTCTTT.